A selection of T cell receptor beta chains follows, all from one sample in a study of T cell responses to AZD1222 COVID-19 vaccine. The method was immunoSEQ multiplex PCR; TCRdb's version includes in-frame clones alone and lacks a portion of them. Of 55,000 to 60,000 clones in the sample, more than 80% are singletons; the top ten hold approximately 19%. This specimen consisted of peripheral blood, obtained on day 0 of MenACWY control vaccination. The receptors shown here come from an adult in good health. Each CDR3 is given with its conserved first and last residue. D genes are given only for firm matches. Part of the rows lack a size; the others show once, few, many or a class for expanded clones.

j_gene: TRBJ1-6
d_gene: -
v_gene: TRBV19
abundance: once
CDR3aa: CASSIGGNNSPLHF
CDR3nt: TGTGCCAGTAGTATCGGCGGTAATAATTCACCCCTCCACTTT

j_gene: TRBJ2-3
d_gene: -
v_gene: TRBV3-1/TRBV3-2
abundance: -
CDR3aa: CASSRQSTDTQYF
CDR3nt: TGTGCCAGCAGCCGCCAGAGCACAGATACGCAGTATTTT

j_gene: TRBJ1-1
d_gene: -
v_gene: TRBV30
abundance: -
CDR3aa: CARGVTEAFF
CDR3nt: TGTGCCCGCGGGGTCACTGAAGCTTTCTTT

j_gene: TRBJ1-2
d_gene: TRBD1
v_gene: TRBV27
abundance: -
CDR3aa: CASSTRQGIYTF
CDR3nt: TGTGCCAGCAGTACCCGACAGGGGATCTACACCTTC

j_gene: TRBJ2-1
d_gene: TRBD2
v_gene: TRBV5-1
abundance: -
CDR3aa: CASSSNAGGPGEQFF
CDR3nt: TGCGCCAGCAGCTCAAATGCGGGAGGCCCGGGTGAGCAGTTCTTC

j_gene: TRBJ1-4
d_gene: -
v_gene: TRBV9
abundance: -
CDR3aa: CASSGRGEELEDEKLFF
CDR3nt: TGTGCCAGCAGCGGCAGGGGCGAGGAATTAGAGGATGAAAAACTGTTTTTT

j_gene: TRBJ2-5
d_gene: -
v_gene: TRBV28
abundance: -
CDR3aa: CASTSAQETQYF
CDR3nt: TGTGCCAGCACTAGCGCTCAAGAGACCCAGTACTTC

j_gene: TRBJ2-1
d_gene: -
v_gene: TRBV7-9
abundance: -
CDR3aa: CASSLANRHNEQFF
CDR3nt: TGTGCCAGCAGCTTAGCTAACAGGCACAATGAGCAGTTCTTC

j_gene: TRBJ2-7
d_gene: TRBD2
v_gene: TRBV7-9
abundance: -
CDR3aa: CASSLLAGGEQYF
CDR3nt: TGTGCCAGCAGCTTACTAGCGGGTGGTGAGCAGTACTTC

j_gene: TRBJ1-2
d_gene: -
v_gene: TRBV24-1
abundance: -
CDR3aa: CATSGGYGYTF
CDR3nt: TGTGCCACCAGTGGTGGGTATGGCTACACCTTC

j_gene: TRBJ2-5
d_gene: -
v_gene: TRBV12-3/TRBV12-4
abundance: -
CDR3aa: CASREPARETQYF
CDR3nt: TGTGCCAGCAGGGAGCCCGCCCGGGAGACCCAGTACTTC

j_gene: TRBJ2-2
d_gene: -
v_gene: TRBV28
abundance: -
CDR3aa: CASKDQGRTTGELFF
CDR3nt: TGTGCCAGCAAAGATCAGGGACGGACCACCGGGGAGCTGTTTTTT

j_gene: TRBJ1-1
d_gene: TRBD1
v_gene: TRBV4-3
abundance: -
CDR3aa: CASSQGGTVSGKAFF
CDR3nt: TGCGCCAGCAGCCAAGGGGGGACAGTTTCCGGAAAAGCTTTCTTT

j_gene: TRBJ1-5
d_gene: TRBD1
v_gene: TRBV28
abundance: -
CDR3aa: CASSFYRGRSSPPQHF
CDR3nt: TGTGCCAGCAGTTTCTACAGGGGGAGGTCCTCTCCGCCCCAGCATTTT

j_gene: TRBJ2-5
d_gene: TRBD1
v_gene: TRBV29-1
abundance: few
CDR3aa: CSGYRGRETQYF
CDR3nt: TGCAGCGGATACAGGGGAAGAGAGACCCAGTACTTC

j_gene: TRBJ2-3
d_gene: -
v_gene: TRBV7-3
abundance: -
CDR3aa: CASSPTALGTQYF
CDR3nt: TGTGCCAGCAGCCCGACAGCGTTAGGTACGCAGTATTTT

j_gene: TRBJ1-3
d_gene: -
v_gene: TRBV10-2
abundance: -
CDR3aa: CASSGLGVSGNTIYF
CDR3nt: TGCGCCAGCAGTGGCCTGGGCGTCTCTGGAAACACCATATATTTT

j_gene: TRBJ2-5
d_gene: TRBD2
v_gene: TRBV28
abundance: -
CDR3aa: CASSTNLAGGLETQYF
CDR3nt: TGTGCCAGCAGCACTAACCTAGCGGGAGGGCTGGAGACCCAGTACTTC

j_gene: TRBJ2-4
d_gene: TRBD2
v_gene: TRBV11-2
abundance: -
CDR3aa: CASSTERGSGIIQYF
CDR3nt: TGTGCCAGCAGCACCGAGCGGGGGTCGGGGATCATTCAGTACTTC

j_gene: TRBJ1-1
d_gene: -
v_gene: TRBV5-1
abundance: once
CDR3aa: CASSLVGGSPAFF
CDR3nt: TGCGCCAGCAGCTTGGTAGGGGGTTCTCCAGCTTTCTTT

j_gene: TRBJ2-7
d_gene: -
v_gene: TRBV7-9
abundance: -
CDR3aa: CASSFLTRHEQYF
CDR3nt: TGTGCCAGCAGCTTCTTGACTAGACACGAGCAGTACTTC

j_gene: TRBJ2-2
d_gene: -
v_gene: TRBV7-9
abundance: -
CDR3aa: CASSSNQGIISTGELFF
CDR3nt: TGTGCCAGCAGCTCGAATCAGGGAATTATAAGTACCGGGGAGCTGTTTTTT

j_gene: TRBJ2-7
d_gene: -
v_gene: TRBV13
abundance: -
CDR3aa: CASSSGVGAYEQYF
CDR3nt: TGTGCCAGCAGCTCAGGGGTTGGCGCCTACGAGCAGTACTTC

j_gene: TRBJ2-2
d_gene: -
v_gene: TRBV4-3
abundance: -
CDR3aa: CASSQDGSGRHTGELFF
CDR3nt: TGCGCCAGCAGCCAAGACGGAAGCGGGCGACACACCGGGGAGCTGTTTTTT

j_gene: TRBJ2-7
d_gene: -
v_gene: TRBV19
abundance: -
CDR3aa: CASSTRQNEQYF
CDR3nt: TGTGCCAGTAGTACTCGACAGAACGAGCAGTACTTC

j_gene: TRBJ2-7
d_gene: TRBD1
v_gene: TRBV16
abundance: once
CDR3aa: CASSQRQGLHEQYF
CDR3nt: TGTGCCAGCAGCCAACGACAGGGGCTCCACGAGCAGTACTTC

j_gene: TRBJ1-6
d_gene: TRBD1
v_gene: TRBV19
abundance: -
CDR3aa: CASSIEEDRMAPLHF
CDR3nt: TGTGCCAGTAGTATAGAAGAGGACAGGATGGCACCCCTCCACTTT

j_gene: TRBJ2-4
d_gene: -
v_gene: TRBV4-3
abundance: hyperexpanded
CDR3aa: CASSQDLAVLAKNIQYF
CDR3nt: TGCGCCAGCAGCCAAGATCTGGCAGTTCTAGCCAAAAACATTCAGTACTTC

j_gene: TRBJ2-2
d_gene: TRBD1
v_gene: TRBV28
abundance: once
CDR3aa: CASSPRGQGGELFF
CDR3nt: TGTGCCAGCAGCCCCAGGGGGCAGGGCGGGGAGCTGTTTTTT

j_gene: TRBJ2-7
d_gene: -
v_gene: TRBV6-5
abundance: -
CDR3aa: CASSYSIGAGPHEQYF
CDR3nt: TGTGCCAGCAGTTACTCGATCGGCGCGGGCCCCCACGAGCAGTACTTC

j_gene: TRBJ2-7
d_gene: -
v_gene: TRBV2
abundance: -
CDR3aa: CASTRGYEQYF
CDR3nt: TGTGCCAGCACTAGGGGGTACGAGCAGTACTTC

j_gene: TRBJ2-3
d_gene: -
v_gene: TRBV14
abundance: -
CDR3aa: CASSPGLVTDTQYF
CDR3nt: TGTGCCAGCAGTCCAGGACTGGTCACAGATACGCAGTATTTT

j_gene: TRBJ1-4
d_gene: TRBD1
v_gene: TRBV6-5
abundance: -
CDR3aa: CASSWGTGGQGEKLFF
CDR3nt: TGTGCCAGCAGTTGGGGGACAGGGGGACAGGGAGAAAAACTGTTTTTT

j_gene: TRBJ1-1
d_gene: -
v_gene: TRBV4-3
abundance: -
CDR3aa: CASSQDGGTEAFF
CDR3nt: TGCGCCAGCAGCCAAGACGGGGGAACTGAAGCTTTCTTT

j_gene: TRBJ1-6
d_gene: TRBD1
v_gene: TRBV6-5
abundance: -
CDR3aa: CASTKSGGNSPLHF
CDR3nt: TGTGCCAGCACCAAATCAGGGGGCAATTCACCCCTCCACTTT

j_gene: TRBJ1-1
d_gene: -
v_gene: TRBV7-9
abundance: -
CDR3aa: CASSLAGADTEAFF
CDR3nt: TGTGCCAGCAGCTTAGCGGGGGCAGACACTGAAGCTTTCTTT